This TCR beta chain was documented in a study of spatial heterogeneity in lung cancer. This clonotype was detected many times. Time point meaning: sample taken at primary tumor resection. Whole RNA was taken from tumor, nontumor lung or frozen PBMC; it was then sequenced unsorted. The donor group consisted of approximately 77 patients who had untreated, early-stage non-small cell lung cancer. Every individual TCR cDNA molecule carried its own unique molecular identifier, which allowed correction of PCR and sequencing errors. TCRdb recomputed calls from the 5' RACE reads with MiXCR, one row per CDR3 protein. Here the sample spans 60,000 to 80,000 distinct CDR3 sequences, about an eighth being singletons. The source of this sequence is a male donor with early-stage non-small cell lung cancer. This sample comprised PBMCs, obtained at surgery.

The DNA for the CDR3 is TGTGCCTGGAGAAGGGACTCGAACTATGGCTACACCTTC. It yields the protein CAWRRDSNYGYTF. This chain joins TRBV30 and TRBJ1-2; D might be TRBD1 (5 bases). Looked up from germline, CDR1 is GTSNPN and CDR2 is SVGIG (reference sequence). V dropped 3 bases and J dropped 2 bases, with 10 bases sitting between them. The length of the CDR3 is 13 residues.